The 20 T cell receptor beta chains presented below share a single source sample, sequenced in a study of blood T cell repertoires in COVID-19. Libraries were prepared by immunoSEQ multiplex PCR; TCRdb keeps only in-frame clonotypes and omits some of them. The sample yields tens of thousands of clones, roughly 90% seen once. Material: peripheral blood. The receptors derive from a human donor with active COVID-19. The donor label of this sample is uncertain.

This clone was found a few times. The V gene is TRBV6-5, the J gene TRBJ1-2; tentatively, D is TRBD1 (6 bases). Between the trimmed V and J ends, which lost 8 bases and 4 bases, there was a span of 17 bases. Germline assignment: CDR1 MNHEY and CDR2 SVGAGI. This CDR3 comprises 14 residues. CDR3 coding DNA: TGTGCCAGCCTGGATCGACAGGAGATCTATGGCTACACCTTC. Residues: CASLDRQEIYGYTF.

The chain employs TRBV2 and TRBJ2-5, with D possibly TRBD1 on 6 matching bases. The V end was cut by 5 bases, the J end by 5 bases, with 15 bases between. The CDR3 runs 14 residues. The germline CDR1 and CDR2 sequences are SNHLY and FYNNEI. The CDR3 region has the DNA TGTGCCAGCAGTTCACCAGACAGGTGGGAGACCCAGTACTTC. Translating gives CASSSPDRWETQYF.

The chain is built from TRBV5-8 and TRBJ2-1; tentative D call: TRBD1 (6 bases). Trimming cost V 7 bases and J 1 base, with 15 bases left between them. Per germline, CDR1 SGHTS and CDR2 YDEGEE. The CDR3 extends over 15 amino acids. The CDR3 region is CASDSTGLSYNEQFF. In nucleotides, the CDR3 is TGTGCCAGCGACTCAACAGGGCTGTCCTACAATGAGCAGTTCTTC. The full variable domain, in which reference TRBV5-8 and TRBJ2-1 provide the parts outside the CDR3, is EAGVTQSPTHLIKTRGQQATLRCSPISGHTSVYWYQQALGLGLQFLLWYDEGEERNRGNFPPRFSGRQFPNYSSELNVNALELEDSALYLCASDSTGLSYNEQFFGPGTRLTVL.

The rearrangement joins TRBV27 to TRBJ1-5, with 7 bases fitting TRBD1. Germline assignment: CDR1 MNHEY and CDR2 SMNVEV (reference sequence). This CDR3 has 14 amino acids. V lost 5 bases to trimming and J lost 3 bases; unmatched junction nucleotides: 4. CDR3 nucleotides: TGTGCCAGCAGTAAGACAGGGCCCAATCAGCCCCAGCATTTT. Its translation is CASSKTGPNQPQHF.

V usage is TRBV6-5 and J usage is TRBJ2-7; 10 nucleotides agree with TRBD1. CDR3 length: 14 amino acids. V was clipped by 7 bases and J by 4 bases; unmatched bases: 7. Germline V gives CDR1 MNHEY, CDR2 SVGAGI. CDR3 protein: CASTGDRGWYEQYF. The CDR3 DNA reads TGTGCCAGCACCGGGGACAGGGGCTGGTACGAGCAGTACTTC.

CDR3 bases: TGTGCCAGCAGCTACTACAGGGGGGACGCTGAAGCTTTCTTT. This translates into CASSYYRGDAEAFF. The V call is TRBV3-1 (or the pseudogene TRBV3-2), the J call TRBJ1-1, with 8 bases matching TRBD1. The CDR3 totals 14 residues. Germline CDR1 and CDR2: LGHDT and YNNKEL (reference sequence). Unmatched junction bases numbered 8, after V lost 5 bases and J lost 6 bases.

The gene calls are TRBV4-3 and TRBJ2-7; TRBD1 aligns across 7 bases. With V trimmed by 1 base and J by 5 bases, 8 bases remained unmatched. The CDR3 runs to 15 residues. The germline V gene encodes CDR1 LGHNA and CDR2 YSLEER. CDR3 residues: CASSQGGDRVHEQYF. CDR3 bases: TGCGCCAGCAGCCAAGGTGGTGACAGGGTTCACGAGCAGTACTTC.

In this sample, this clone turned up once. The chain couples TRBV6-5 to TRBJ2-3; a weak D match, TRBD1 (6 bases). This CDR3 comprises 14 residues. V lost 6 bases to trimming and J lost 1 base, with 11 bases between them. Germline V gene lookup returns CDR1 MNHEY and CDR2 SVGAGI. CDR3 DNA sequence: TGTGCCAGCAGCCGGGACACACGCACAGATACGCAGTATTTT. This codes for CASSRDTRTDTQYF.

The CDR3 DNA follows: TGTGCCAGCAGCACCTTCGGGACAGAGTCTGAGCAGTACTTC. It encodes CASSTFGTESEQYF. This chain connects TRBV7-2 to TRBJ2-7, with 7 nucleotides matching TRBD1. Germline lookup yields CDR1 SGHTA and CDR2 FQGNSA. V lost 5 bases, J lost 7 bases, and 11 bases stayed unmatched. The length of the CDR3 is 14 residues.

The CDR3 spells CASSRGDSNYGYTF. The CDR3 DNA sequence: TGTGCCAGCAGCCGGGGGGATTCTAACTATGGCTACACCTTC. The V call is TRBV9, the J call TRBJ1-2; a weak D match, TRBD1 (5 bases). Germline CDR1 and CDR2: SGDLS and YYNGEE. CDR3 length: 14 amino acids. V lost 4 bases and J lost 0, with 10 bases in between.

The chain couples TRBV6-5 to TRBJ1-1, with D possibly TRBD1 on 5 matching bases. This CDR3 has 16 amino acids. Deletions cut 0 bases from V and 0 bases from J, with 11 bases between. CDR1 and CDR2 from the germline V gene are MNHEY and SVGAGI. The CDR3: CASSYSGRVLNTEAFF. CDR3 nucleotide sequence: TGTGCCAGCAGTTACTCGGGCAGGGTATTGAACACTGAAGCTTTCTTT.

The chain carries TRBV11-3 and TRBJ1-5; TRBD1 agrees at 9 bases. This CDR3 is 17 amino acids long. Germline loops: CDR1 SGHNT, CDR2 YENEEA. Unmatched junction bases numbered 7, after V lost 3 bases and J lost 1 base. The CDR3 spells CASSFKGTGWSNQPQHF. The CDR3 bases are TGTGCCAGCAGCTTTAAAGGGACAGGGTGGAGCAATCAGCCCCAGCATTTT.

The genes are TRBV24-1 and TRBJ2-1; 11 nucleotides align to TRBD2. The length of the CDR3 is 16 residues. Trimming took 4 bases from V and 6 from J; bases not matched to a gene: 7. CDR1 and CDR2 (germline): KGHDR, SFDVKD. The CDR3 bases are TGTGCCACCAGTGAGGCCCGACTAGCGGGGCCCAATGAGCAGTTCTTC. As protein: CATSEARLAGPNEQFF.

The rearrangement joins TRBV5-1 to TRBJ1-6; D not resolved. The CDR3 spans 13 residues. V dropped 7 bases and J dropped 2 bases, with 7 bases sitting between them. Per germline, CDR1 SGHRS and CDR2 YFSETQ. CDR3 DNA sequence: TGCGCCAGCCAGGATCCCTATAATTCACCCCTCCACTTT. Translating gives CASQDPYNSPLHF.

The gene calls are TRBV6-4 and TRBJ2-1; 10 bases align to TRBD2. V shed 0 bases and J 3 bases; nucleotides not matched to a gene: 2. The CDR3 has 16 residues. Germline loops: CDR1 MRHNA, CDR2 SNTAGT. CDR3 loop: CASSDSSSGGYNEQFF. The CDR3 bases are TGTGCCAGCAGTGACTCCTCTAGCGGGGGCTACAATGAGCAGTTCTTC.

The V and J genes are TRBV19 and TRBJ1-1; no firm D call. The CDR3 length is 13 residues. Trimming cost V 5 bases and J 1 base, with 8 bases left between them. Germline CDR1 is LNHDA and CDR2 is SQIVND (reference sequence). CDR3 loop: CASSLSGNTEAFF. In DNA, the CDR3 is TGTGCCAGTAGTCTGTCGGGGAACACTGAAGCTTTCTTT.

The sample holds a few counts of this clone. The J gene is TRBJ1-5, the V gene TRBV6-5; D is undetermined. CDR1 is MNHEY, CDR2 SVGAGI, per germline. V lost 1 base, J lost 6 bases, and 10 bases lay in between. The CDR3 extends over 14 amino acids. The CDR3 DNA follows: TGTGCCAGCAGTTACTTGAGGGATGGTCAGCCCCAGCATTTT. It codes for CASSYLRDGQPQHF.

The chain uses TRBV10-3 and TRBJ2-7; perhaps TRBD1 as D (7 bases). Per germline, CDR1 ENHRY and CDR2 SYGVKD. V was cut by 6 bases and J by 0 bases, with 33 bases left in between. The CDR3 has 21 amino acids. In DNA, the CDR3 is TGTGCCATCAGCGTTAAACCGGGACAGACGAGAAGGGAGGTGAGCTCCTACGAGCAGTACTTC. The encoded protein is CAISVKPGQTRREVSSYEQYF.

This chain links TRBV7-9 with TRBJ2-1, with a weak D call TRBD1 (6 bases). This CDR3 has 14 amino acids. CDR1 and CDR2 (germline): SEHNR, FQNEAQ (reference sequence). Trimming left V 5 bases short and J 7 bases short, with 15 bases between. The CDR3 nucleotides read TGTGCCAGCAGCGACCCGATACAGGGAAATGAGCAGTTCTTC. Translation: CASSDPIQGNEQFF. The full variable domain, its missing parts supplied by reference TRBV7-9 and TRBJ2-1, is DTGVSQNPRHKITKRGQNVTFRCDPISEHNRLYWYRQTLGQGPEFLTYFQNEAQLEKSRLLSDRFSAERPKGSFSTLEIQRTEQGDSAMYLCASSDPIQGNEQFFGPGTRLTVL.

For the CDR3, the DNA is TGTGCCAGTAGGCGAAGTAGGACAGGGTACCGGGACAATCAGCCCCAGCATTTT. This encodes CASRRSRTGYRDNQPQHF. The chain employs TRBV19 and TRBJ1-5; 8 nucleotides agree with TRBD1. Germline lookup yields CDR1 LNHDA and CDR2 SQIVND (reference sequence). The V gene end was trimmed by 6 bases and the J gene end by 3 bases; junction bases not matched to a gene: 16. CDR3 size: 18 residues.